This is a list of T cell receptor beta chains from one sample in a study of early T cells in non-severe SARS-CoV-2 infection. MiXCR, applied by TCRdb to the 5' RACE reads, yields one record per CDR3 protein. This table holds about 44,000 distinct CDR3 sequences, 20% to 25% found once. Sequenced material: whole blood, taken at baseline. The source of these receptors is an adult who was a healthcare worker with PCR-confirmed SARS-CoV-2 infection or an uninfected control (not recorded which). CDR3s include the opening cysteine and the closing phenylalanine or tryptophan. The D gene is left open where the match is weak. Clone sizes are given selectively: once, few, many, or a class where the clone is expanded.

D,V,size,J,CDR3,DNA
TRBD2,TRBV14,.,TRBJ2-3,CASSQSAGGADTQYF,TGTGCCAGCAGCCAATCAGCGGGGGGCGCAGATACGCAGTATTTT
.,TRBV3-1,.,TRBJ2-5,CASSQVLETQYF,TGTGCCAGCAGCCAAGTATTAGAGACCCAGTACTTC
.,TRBV5-4,.,TRBJ2-5,CASSSSPYQETQYF,TGTGCCAGCAGCTCCTCACCGTACCAAGAGACCCAGTACTTC
.,TRBV7-6,.,TRBJ2-3,CASSLAAGAPPDTQYF,TGTGCCAGCAGCTTAGCGGCGGGGGCCCCCCCAGATACGCAGTATTTT
.,TRBV5-4,.,TRBJ2-6,CASSPSLYGANVLTF,TGTGCCAGCAGCCCCTCTCTGTATGGGGCCAACGTCCTGACTTTC
.,TRBV7-8,few,TRBJ2-2,CATATKWELFF,TGTGCCACCGCTACGAAATGGGAGCTGTTTTTT
TRBD2,TRBV18,few,TRBJ2-4,CASSPSGNQNIQYF,TGTGCCAGCTCACCAAGCGGGAACCAAAACATTCAGTACTTC
TRBD1,TRBV11-2,few,TRBJ2-5,CASSFGTVRETQYF,TGTGCCAGCAGCTTCGGGACAGTTCGAGAGACCCAGTACTTC
TRBD1,TRBV12-3/TRBV12-4,many,TRBJ1-2,CASSPIDRVIGDGYTF,TGTGCCAGCAGTCCAATAGACAGGGTGATTGGCGATGGCTACACCTTC
.,TRBV7-9,.,TRBJ1-3,CASTPGISGNTIYF,TGTGCCAGCACCCCCGGAATCTCTGGAAACACCATATATTTT
TRBD2,TRBV20-1,.,TRBJ2-5,CSAEQTSGARLETQYF,TGCAGTGCCGAACAAACTAGCGGGGCCCGTCTGGAGACCCAGTACTTC
.,TRBV9,.,TRBJ1-2,CASSSPGEPNYGYTF,TGTGCCAGCAGCTCCCCGGGGGAGCCCAACTATGGCTACACCTTC
.,TRBV4-3,many,TRBJ1-4,CASSQDIREKLFF,TGCGCCAGCAGCCAAGATATCCGTGAAAAACTGTTTTTT
.,TRBV4-1,.,TRBJ2-4,CASSQESDTDIQYF,TGCGCCAGCAGCCAAGAAAGCGACACGGACATTCAGTACTTC
.,TRBV7-2,.,TRBJ2-3,CASSLAWGRIDTQYF,TGTGCCAGCAGCTTAGCGTGGGGTCGGATTGATACGCAGTATTTT
.,TRBV10-3,.,TRBJ1-1,CAIRTGRMNTEAFF,TGTGCCATCAGGACGGGCCGTATGAACACTGAAGCTTTCTTT
.,TRBV4-1,.,TRBJ1-1,CASSHPRGRENTEAFF,TGCGCCAGCAGCCATCCTAGGGGAAGGGAGAACACTGAAGCTTTCTTT
.,TRBV6-5,few,TRBJ2-3,CASSYSLEGDTDTQYF,TGTGCCAGCAGTTACAGTTTAGAGGGGGACACAGATACGCAGTATTTT
TRBD1,TRBV7-9,.,TRBJ2-7,CASSQQTGTGGEQYF,TGTGCCAGCAGCCAGCAGACCGGGACAGGGGGCGAGCAGTACTTC
.,TRBV7-9,.,TRBJ2-3,CASSLSIQDTQYF,TGTGCCAGCAGCTTAAGTATCCAAGATACGCAGTATTTT
.,TRBV6-5,few,TRBJ2-4,CASTPAFKNIQYF,TGTGCCAGCACCCCGGCTTTCAAAAACATTCAGTACTTC
.,TRBV5-1,.,TRBJ2-2,CASSLTGPNTGELFF,TGCGCCAGCAGCTTAACTGGACCCAACACCGGGGAGCTGTTTTTT
TRBD1,TRBV5-6,.,TRBJ1-1,CASSLRFRGRDTEAFF,TGTGCCAGCAGCTTGCGGTTCAGGGGGCGAGACACTGAAGCTTTCTTT
TRBD1,TRBV6-5,.,TRBJ2-5,CASSRDSIETQYF,TGTGCCAGCAGCCGGGACAGCATAGAGACCCAGTACTTC
.,TRBV5-1,.,TRBJ2-1,CASRDSAYNEQFF,TGCGCCAGCAGAGACAGTGCCTACAATGAGCAGTTCTTC
.,TRBV20-1,.,TRBJ2-3,CSAREVNYRDTQYF,TGCAGTGCTAGAGAAGTAAATTACCGAGATACGCAGTATTTT
TRBD2,TRBV10-3,.,TRBJ2-1,CAISEPPGRGGNEQFF,TGTGCCATCAGTGAGCCCCCGGGGCGGGGGGGAAATGAGCAGTTCTTC
.,TRBV7-9,many,TRBJ2-7,CASSAPGLFYEQYF,TGTGCCAGCAGCGCGCCGGGCTTATTCTACGAGCAGTACTTC
.,TRBV6-1,.,TRBJ2-1,CASRPSYNEQFF,TGTGCCAGCCGACCCTCCTACAATGAGCAGTTCTTC